These 27 T cell receptor beta chains share one sample of origin, sequenced in a study of blood T cells in healthy people across ages. Next came a second PCR, run for roughly 7 to 12 cycles, which used a sample-barcoded 5' primer along with a J-beta primer mix. TCRdb re-called the 5' RACE reads through MiXCR, storing one row per CDR3 protein. Among over 600,000 distinct CDR3 sequences listed, 40% to 50% were seen once. Input material: blood. The receptors come from a man at least 80 years old in good health.

V usage is TRBV20-1 and J usage is TRBJ1-4, with TRBD1 as a possible D gene (6 bases). Germline CDR1 is DFQATT and CDR2 is SNEGSKA (reference sequence). The CDR3 runs to 13 residues. Deletions cut 3 bases from V and 8 bases from J, with 13 bases between. The CDR3 DNA follows: TGCAGTGCTAGGAGGGGGGTAGGAGAAAAACTGTTTTTT. Translating it yields CSARRGVGEKLFF.

V usage is TRBV12-5 and J usage is TRBJ2-3; 11 nucleotides agree with TRBD2. After removal of 8 bases from V and 3 bases from J, the junction contained 4 bases not matched to a gene. The V gene's germline CDR1 is LGHNT and CDR2 FRNRAP. This CDR3 region has 14 residues. CDR3 sequence reads: CASFSGRATDTQYF. The DNA for the CDR3 is TGTGCTAGTTTTAGCGGGAGGGCTACAGATACGCAGTATTTT.

This clonotype turned up a few times. The rearrangement uses TRBV29-1 and TRBJ2-7; maybe TRBD2 (6 bases). The germline V and J ends were trimmed by 8 bases and 3 bases, with 17 bases remaining between them. CDR3 length: 13 amino acids. Germline V gene data show CDR1 as SQVTM and CDR2 as ANQGSEA. The chain's CDR3 is CSSGDGSVYEQYF. As DNA, the CDR3 is TGCAGCTCTGGGGACGGGAGCGTCTACGAGCAGTACTTC.

The rearrangement links TRBV28 to TRBJ2-1; tentative D call: TRBD2 (5 bases). The DNA end favors TRBJ2-7, so the J call may be wrong. CDR1 and CDR2 (germline): MDHEN, SYDVKM. This CDR3 region has 14 residues. The CDR3 bases are TGTGCCAGCAGTTTAGCCCCAGCGGTCTACGAGCAGTACTTC. Translating it yields CASSLAPAVYEQYF.

The CDR3 here is CSARGGDRGRNTEAFF. CDR3 nucleotide sequence: TGCAGTGCTAGAGGGGGGGACAGGGGTAGGAACACTGAAGCTTTCTTT. The chain employs TRBV20-1 and TRBJ1-1, with 10 bases that match TRBD1. Germline V lookup: CDR1 DFQATT, CDR2 SNEGSKA (reference sequence). The V segment lost 1 base and the J segment 1 base; nucleotides outside the gene matches: 6. CDR3 length equals 16 residues.

This clonotype has more than one count but fewer than ten. A much larger clone lies one base from this, so it may be a read error. This rearrangement joins TRBV20-1 to TRBJ1-1, with 8 bases matching TRBD1. The junction had 10 bases not matched to a gene; V was cut back by 5 bases and J by 2 bases. Germline CDR1 reads DFQATT; CDR2 reads SNEGSKA (reference sequence). This CDR3 contains 15 residues. The CDR3 sequence: CSALPFRGRNTEAFF. In DNA form, the CDR3 reads TGCAGTGCTCTCCCTTTCAGGGGGCGAAACACTGAAGCTTTCTTT.

The rearrangement links TRBV29-1 to TRBJ2-1; TRBD2 matches 13 bases. The CDR3 covers 12 residues. Unmatched junction bases numbered 0, after V lost 3 bases and J lost 10 bases. Germline V gene lookup returns CDR1 SQVTM and CDR2 ANQGSEA. Here the CDR3 reads CSVEGLAGEQFF. The CDR3 DNA follows: TGCAGCGTTGAGGGACTAGCGGGGGAGCAGTTCTTC.

V and J are TRBV7-9 and TRBJ1-1, with D tentatively TRBD1 (5 bases). Trimming pared 8 bases from V and 6 bases from J, leaving 19 bases between. The germline CDR1 and CDR2 sequences are SEHNR and FQNEAQ (reference sequence). The CDR3 extends over 14 amino acids. CDR3 nucleotides: TGTGCCAGCGCAGACAGAATGGCTTCGGCTGAAGCTTTCTTT. Protein: CASADRMASAEAFF.

The rearrangement joins TRBV7-2 to TRBJ1-2; TRBD1 matches 8 bases. The J segment lost 8 bases and the V segment lost 1 base, leaving 6 bases of the junction unmatched. CDR1 SGHTA and CDR2 FQGNSA come from the germline V gene. CDR3 size: 14 residues. CDR3 sequence reads: CASSLGGTGWGYTF. The CDR3 DNA is TGTGCCAGCAGCTTAGGCGGGACAGGTTGGGGCTACACCTTC.

This clonotype has only a few counts. The chain links TRBV7-2 to TRBJ2-3; D is possibly TRBD2 (5 bases). With 7 bases removed from V and 0 bases from J, the gap between germline ends came to 17 bases. The V gene's germline CDR1 is SGHTA and CDR2 FQGNSA. This CDR3 has 16 residues. The CDR3 nucleotides are TGTGCCAGCATCCGAAGGCCCGGACTGAGCACAGATACGCAGTATTTT. Translated, it gives CASIRRPGLSTDTQYF.

This chain joins TRBV7-2 and TRBJ2-3; perhaps TRBD2 as D (5 bases). Deletions cut 3 bases from V and 4 bases from J, with 11 bases between. The V gene's germline CDR1 is SGHTA and CDR2 FQGNSA. The length of the CDR3 is 14 residues. CDR3 loop: CASSFYRDADTQYF. The CDR3, as DNA: TGTGCCAGCAGCTTTTACCGGGATGCAGATACGCAGTATTTT. The full variable domain, completed using reference TRBV7-2 and TRBJ2-3, is GAGVSQSPSNKVTEKGKDVELRCDPISGHTALYWYRQSLGQGLEFLIYFQGNSAPDKSGLPSDRFSAERTGGSVSTLTIQRTQQEDSAVYLCASSFYRDADTQYFGPGTRLTVL.

This clonotype was seen only a few times. The gene calls are TRBV15 and TRBJ1-2; D is unclear. V was shortened by 1 base and J by 0 bases, with 6 bases between the two germline ends. This CDR3 has 14 amino acids. The germline gives CDR1 LNHNV, CDR2 YYDKDF (reference sequence). CDR3 coding DNA: TGTGCCACCAGCAGAGCGAGTGCTAACTATGGCTACACCTTC. Amino acid sequence: CATSRASANYGYTF.

The table lists this clonotype with a few counts. This chain uses TRBV7-3 with TRBJ2-3; a weak D match, TRBD1 (5 bases). The V gene's germline CDR1 is SGHTA and CDR2 FQGTGA. The CDR3 is 14 amino acids. With 4 bases removed from V and 4 bases from J, the gap between germline ends came to 12 bases. CDR3 residues: CASSSSLRADTQYF. CDR3 nucleotide sequence: TGTGCCAGCAGCTCCAGCCTCAGGGCAGATACGCAGTATTTT.

The CDR3 nucleotides are TGCAGTGCGGGAACTGCGGGGGAGACCCAGTACTTC. This translates into CSAGTAGETQYF. This sequence joins TRBV20-1 and TRBJ2-5; D is possibly TRBD2 (6 bases). Trimming took 6 bases from V and 5 from J, leaving 13 bases between them. Germline lookup yields CDR1 DFQATT and CDR2 SNEGSKA (reference sequence). The CDR3 totals 12 residues.

This clonotype was observed at least ten times. V is TRBV2 and J is TRBJ2-7; TRBD2 might be the D (6 bases). The germline V gene has CDR1 SNHLY and CDR2 FYNNEI. This CDR3 contains 13 residues. V lost 7 bases and J 0 bases, leaving 10 bases between the germline ends. The DNA for the CDR3 is TGTGCCAGCAAGGAGGGCCCCTCCTACGAGCAGTACTTC. As protein: CASKEGPSYEQYF.

The chain couples TRBV20-1 to TRBJ2-1; unclear D gene. Germline CDR1 DFQATT, CDR2 SNEGSKA (reference sequence). The CDR3 is 13 amino acids. V lost 1 base and J 2 bases, leaving 6 bases between the germline ends. This chain's CDR3 is CSARAAAYNEQFF. The CDR3 bases are TGCAGTGCTAGAGCCGCGGCCTACAATGAGCAGTTCTTC.

This clonotype appeared a few times. The chain carries TRBV6-5 and TRBJ1-2; 7 bases match TRBD1. CDR1 MNHEY and CDR2 SVGAGI come from the germline V gene. Unmatched junction bases numbered 6, after V lost 5 bases and J lost 3 bases. The CDR3 runs to 14 residues. CDR3 region: CASSIRDSHYGYTF. The CDR3 DNA sequence: TGTGCCAGCAGTATCCGGGACAGCCACTATGGCTACACCTTC.

As regards this clonotype: A much larger clone lies one base from this, so it may be a read error. This chain connects TRBV25-1 to TRBJ2-4; D is uncertain. The germline CDR1 and CDR2 sequences are MGHDK and SYGVNS. The CDR3 loop spans 14 amino acids. V gave up 2 bases and J gave up 4 bases, with 9 bases separating them. The CDR3 DNA follows: TGTGCCAGCAGTGAAGGGGTATGGAAAAACATTCAGTACTTC. This gives the protein CASSEGVWKNIQYF.

The CDR3 coding sequence is TGCAGTGCTAGGGTACCGACAGGGGCTAGTGGCTACACCTTC. It encodes CSARVPTGASGYTF. This rearrangement joins TRBV20-1 to TRBJ1-2; 8 bases fit TRBD1. The V gene's germline CDR1 is DFQATT and CDR2 SNEGSKA (reference sequence). This CDR3 comprises 14 residues. V was pared by 3 bases and J by 7 bases, with 10 bases of the junction left unmatched.

V gene TRBV20-1 combines with J gene TRBJ2-5, with a weak D call TRBD1 (6 bases). Trimming stripped 0 bases from V and 2 bases from J, with 13 bases between. The CDR3 spans 15 residues. The germline V gene encodes CDR1 DFQATT and CDR2 SNEGSKA (reference sequence). CDR3 sequence reads: CSARDTGQVQETQYF. The DNA for the CDR3 is TGCAGTGCTAGAGATACAGGGCAGGTACAAGAGACCCAGTACTTC.

The chain has TRBV6-2 or TRBV6-3 and TRBJ2-1, with D perhaps TRBD2 (6 bases). Gene TRBJ2-7 matches the end of the DNA better, so the J call may be wrong. Germline V gives CDR1 MNHEY, CDR2 SVGEGT. The CDR3 loop spans 17 amino acids. The CDR3 DNA reads TGTGCCAGCAGCTCCAGCCCCGCAGGGAGGTCCTACAATGAGCAGTACTTC. This gives the protein CASSSSPAGRSYNEQYF.

The chain joins TRBV11-2 to TRBJ2-4, with D perhaps matching TRBD1 or TRBD2 (5 bases each). The V end lost 5 bases, the J end lost 13 bases, and 15 bases lay between the germline ends. The germline V gene has CDR1 SGHAT and CDR2 FQNNGV. CDR3 length equals 12 residues. CDR3 nucleotides: TGTGCCAGCAGCACACCCCTGGGGGTGCAGTACTTC. Translating it yields CASSTPLGVQYF.

This clonotype appeared a single time. Given a much more abundant clone one base away, this may be a read error. This sequence joins TRBV29-1 and TRBJ1-1; D not certain. Germline values: CDR1 SQVTM, CDR2 ANQGSEA. Trimming took off 8 bases at V and 6 bases at J, with 13 bases between the two ends. This CDR3 contains 11 residues. The DNA of the CDR3 is TGCAGCACTACCGACGGAGCTGAAGCTTTCTTT. It codes for CSTTDGAEAFF.

The sample holds many counts of this clonotype. V usage is TRBV3-1 and J usage is TRBJ2-5; 11 positions match TRBD2. The length of the CDR3 is 15 residues. In germline, CDR1 is LGHDT, CDR2 YNNKEL (reference sequence). The J segment lost 11 bases and the V segment lost 4 bases, leaving 12 bases of the junction unmatched. The CDR3 region has the DNA TGTGCCAGCAGCCTATTAGCGGGAGGGCACAATGAGCAGTACTTC. It yields the protein CASSLLAGGHNEQYF.

The chain links TRBV6-1 to TRBJ2-1; 13 nucleotides align to TRBD2. The CDR3 extends over 19 amino acids. The V segment lost 4 bases and the J segment 4 bases; nucleotides outside the gene matches: 13. Germline CDR1 MNHNS, CDR2 SASEGT. CDR3 sequence: CASSGTTSGRAGGYNEQFF. The CDR3 DNA sequence: TGTGCCAGCAGTGGGACCACTAGCGGGAGGGCCGGCGGATACAATGAGCAGTTCTTC.

Turning to this clonotype: With a much larger clone just one base away, this may be a read error. The J gene is TRBJ2-5, the V gene TRBV5-5, with D unclear. The CDR3 loop spans 13 amino acids. Deletions cut 0 bases from V and 11 bases from J, with 14 bases between. Germline CDR1 SGHKS, CDR2 YYEKEE (reference sequence). Written as DNA, the CDR3 is TGTGCCAGCAGCTTGGCGGAGCTGCCTGAGCAGTACTTC. Encoded protein: CASSLAELPEQYF.

This clonotype turned up a few times. The V and J genes are TRBV20-1 and TRBJ2-1, with a possible D match to TRBD2 (6 bases). CDR1 is DFQATT and CDR2 is SNEGSKA in the germline V gene (reference sequence). Between the trimmed V and J ends, which lost 5 bases and 9 bases, there was a span of 14 bases. This CDR3 is built from 12 residues. The CDR3 region has the DNA TGCAGTGCTCCTACCCGGGGAGGTGAGCAGTTCTTC. The encoded protein is CSAPTRGGEQFF.